These 10 T cell receptor beta chains came from one sample sequenced in a study of type 1 regulatory T cells. The study, taken as a whole, reports: Compared with non-type 1 regulatory T cells, type 1 regulatory T cells showed a more restricted TCR repertoire.

No antigen has been assigned to these receptors. TCRdb re-called the reads with MiXCR, one entry per CDR3 protein. The data hold about 71,000 distinct CDR3 sequences, with around 20% observed a single time. The source material was cultured type 1 regulatory T (Tr1) cells, either the whole culture or a sorted fraction (not recorded which). Receptors originate from a human donor in good health.

This clonotype was detected only a few times. This sequence joins TRBV19 and TRBJ1-5; D is undetermined. Germline CDR1 reads LNHDA; CDR2 reads SQIVND (reference sequence). Between the trimmed V and J ends, which lost 6 bases and 0 bases, there was a span of 15 bases. This CDR3 has 16 residues. CDR3 bases: TGTGCCAGTAGACCTCGCGCAGGAGCTAGCAATCAGCCCCAGCATTTT. Translation: CASRPRAGASNQPQHF.

This sequence joins TRBV5-1 and TRBJ2-3, with 10 bases aligning to TRBD1. CDR3 length: 14 residues. Trimming took 4 bases from V and 5 from J; bases not matched to a gene: 4. Germline V gives CDR1 SGHRS, CDR2 YFSETQ. The CDR3 here is CASSQGQGVDTQYF. CDR3 coding DNA: TGCGCCAGCAGCCAAGGACAGGGGGTAGATACGCAGTATTTT. Full variable domain (missing parts from reference TRBV5-1 and TRBJ2-3): KAGVTQTPRYLIKTRGQQVTLSCSPISGHRSVSWYQQTPGQGLQFLFEYFSETQRNKGNFPGRFSGRQFSNSRSEMNVSTLELGDSALYLCASSQGQGVDTQYFGPGTRLTVL.

CDR3 sequence reads: CASGWRASGYGYTF. CDR3 in DNA: TGTGCCAGCGGGTGGAGGGCGTCAGGCTATGGCTACACCTTC. The chain employs TRBV5-6 and TRBJ1-2; no definite D call. Trimming removed 7 bases at V and 4 bases at J, with 17 bases between. The CDR3 is 14 amino acids. Germline V CDR1 and CDR2: SGHDT, YYEEEE.

V usage is TRBV5-1 and J usage is TRBJ2-2; TRBD1 agrees at 7 bases. The CDR3 consists of 16 residues. Germline CDR1 is SGHRS and CDR2 is YFSETQ. V lost 2 bases to trimming and J lost 0 bases; unmatched junction nucleotides: 4. CDR3 in amino acids: CASSFRQGANTGELFF. CDR3 in DNA: TGCGCCAGCAGCTTTCGACAGGGAGCGAACACCGGGGAGCTGTTTTTT.

The sample holds a few counts of this clonotype. The chain uses TRBV7-8 and TRBJ2-1; no firm D call. V gave up 2 bases and J gave up 7 bases, with 3 bases separating them. CDR3 length: 11 amino acids. CDR1 and CDR2 (germline): SGHVS, FQNEAQ. The CDR3 here is CASSLPNEQFF. As DNA, the CDR3 is TGTGCCAGCAGCTTACCTAATGAGCAGTTCTTC.

V usage is TRBV29-1 and J usage is TRBJ1-2; 9 nucleotides match TRBD1. Germline lookup yields CDR1 SQVTM and CDR2 ANQGSEA. The CDR3 is 13 residues long. The ends lost 7 bases at V and 5 bases at J; junction bases unmatched: 8. CDR3 in DNA: TGCAGCGCCGACTCACAGGGGGCGTATGGCTACACCTTC. Its translation is CSADSQGAYGYTF.

At least ten counts were recorded for this clonotype. The V call is TRBV5-1, the J call TRBJ2-5, with 10 bases fitting TRBD1. V was clipped by 4 bases and J by 4 bases; unmatched bases: 10. The CDR3 spans 16 residues. Germline CDR1 reads SGHRS; CDR2 reads YFSETQ. CDR3 loop: CASSGRGTGAGETQYF. The CDR3 bases are TGCGCCAGCAGCGGCCGTGGGACAGGGGCTGGAGAGACCCAGTACTTC.

This chain links TRBV10-3 with TRBJ1-1, with TRBD1 as a possible D gene (6 bases). CDR3 length: 14 residues. Germline CDR1 ENHRY, CDR2 SYGVKD. Trimming pared 6 bases from V and 1 base from J, leaving 12 bases between. The CDR3 region is CAIRAQGRNTEAFF. In DNA form, the CDR3 reads TGTGCCATCAGGGCACAGGGTAGGAACACTGAAGCTTTCTTT.

There are a few counts of this clonotype. The chain joins TRBV28 to TRBJ2-7, with D possibly matching TRBD1 (6 bases). The V gene's germline CDR1 is MDHEN and CDR2 SYDVKM. Trimming took 5 bases from V and 2 from J, leaving 13 bases between them. The CDR3 loop spans 14 amino acids. In DNA form, the CDR3 reads TGTGCCAGCAGTGCCGGGACAAAGACCTACGAGCAGTACTTC. The encoded protein is CASSAGTKTYEQYF. The full variable domain, rest sourced from reference TRBV28 and TRBJ2-7, is DVKVTQSSRYLVKRTGEKVFLECVQDMDHENMFWYRQDPGLGLRLIYFSYDVKMKEKGDIPEGYSVSREKKERFSLILESASTNQTSMYLCASSAGTKTYEQYFGPGTRLTVT.

This clonotype was seen repeatedly, ten times or more. The chain links TRBV19 to TRBJ1-2; D unclear. The germline V gene encodes CDR1 LNHDA and CDR2 SQIVND (reference sequence). Between the trimmed V and J ends, which lost 5 bases and 2 bases, there was a span of 9 bases. This CDR3 region has 13 residues. CDR3 protein: CASSVDGNYGYTF. The CDR3 nucleotides are TGTGCCAGTAGTGTGGACGGGAACTATGGCTACACCTTC.